The 9 T cell receptor beta chains in this list originate from one sample, sequenced in a study of PD-1 blockade in classical Hodgkin lymphoma. The repertoire was sequenced with immunoSEQ multiplex PCR; TCRdb's copy has only in-frame clones and lacks some. The profile shows fewer than 45,000 clones, about 85% of them singletons. Relapse was seen in all patients after autologous stem cell transplantation, and brentuximab vedotin exposure was variable. The material was peripheral blood mononuclear cells (PBMCs), obtained before the second cycle of nivolumab. The receptors stem from a human donor with classical Hodgkin lymphoma.

The V and J genes are TRBV7-9 and TRBJ2-4; D not resolved. This CDR3 comprises 17 residues. The V gene lost 1 base and the J gene lost 0 bases, with 13 bases spanning the gap. Per the germline V gene, CDR1 is SEHNR and CDR2 is FQNEAQ (reference sequence). CDR3 residues: CASSLEASIGAKNIQYF. DNA of the CDR3: TGTGCCAGCAGCTTAGAGGCGTCTATCGGAGCCAAAAACATTCAGTACTTC.

The chain links TRBV2 to TRBJ2-5, with 7 bases aligning to TRBD1. V gave up 5 bases and J gave up 4 bases; unmatched junction bases: 7. This CDR3 has 14 residues. CDR1 is SNHLY, CDR2 FYNNEI, per germline. The CDR3 DNA is TGTGCCAGCAGTCGGACAGGCACTCGAGAGACCCAGTACTTC. The encoded protein is CASSRTGTRETQYF.

This chain connects TRBV6-9 to TRBJ2-1; TRBD2 might be the D (5 bases). V gave up 3 bases and J gave up 12 bases, with 15 bases separating them. The CDR3 is 13 residues long. Per germline, CDR1 MNHGY and CDR2 SVAAGI. DNA for the CDR3: TGTGCCAGCAGTTACCCGGACTCTTTAAGGCAGTTCTTC. Residues: CASSYPDSLRQFF.

The genes are TRBV5-1 and TRBJ1-1; 9 bases align to TRBD1. The trim removed 5 bases at V and 5 bases at J, leaving 7 bases unmatched. The germline V gene has CDR1 SGHRS and CDR2 YFSETQ. The CDR3 totals 14 residues. The CDR3 sequence is CASSRDRVGTEAFF. For the CDR3, the DNA is TGCGCCAGCAGTAGGGACAGGGTAGGGACTGAAGCTTTCTTT.

J is TRBJ2-7 and V is TRBV5-6; the D is unclear. The CDR3 length is 13 residues. Germline V gene data show CDR1 as SGHDT and CDR2 as YYEEEE. Trimming took off 2 bases at V and 7 bases at J, with 13 bases between the two ends. CDR3 nucleotide sequence: TGTGCCAGCAGCTTTATAGCAGTCACGGAGCAGTACTTC. Translation: CASSFIAVTEQYF.

The rearrangement uses TRBV9 and TRBJ1-3; 7 nucleotides align to TRBD1. CDR1 and CDR2 from the germline V gene are SGDLS and YYNGEE. There are 16 residues in the CDR3. The V segment lost 3 bases and the J segment 0 bases; nucleotides outside the gene matches: 6. The CDR3 DNA is TGTGCCAGCAGCGGCGGACAGGAAAACTCTGGAAACACCATATATTTT. This gives the protein CASSGGQENSGNTIYF. Looking up the rest from reference TRBV9 and TRBJ1-3 gives the full variable domain: DSGVTQTPKHLITATGQRVTLRCSPRSGDLSVYWYQQSLDQGLQFLIQYYNGEERAKGNILERFSAQQFPDLHSELNLSSLELGDSALYFCASSGGQENSGNTIYFGEGSWLTVV.

The genes are TRBV9 and TRBJ1-1; no reliable D call. Trimming pared 0 bases from V and 1 base from J, leaving 10 bases between. Germline V CDR1 and CDR2: SGDLS, YYNGEE. CDR3 length: 15 amino acids. The CDR3 loop is CASSVEPRPNTEAFF. The CDR3 DNA reads TGTGCCAGCAGCGTAGAACCCAGGCCGAACACTGAAGCTTTCTTT.

The V gene is TRBV10-3, the J gene TRBJ1-2; a weak D match, TRBD1 (5 bases). CDR1 ENHRY and CDR2 SYGVKD come from the germline V gene. V was clipped by 3 bases and J by 8 bases, with 16 bases between them. CDR3 length: 14 amino acids. The CDR3 sequence: CAISDTQGGLGYTF. CDR3 DNA: TGTGCCATCAGTGATACTCAGGGAGGTCTCGGCTACACCTTC.

This CDR3 reads CASGFAGQPQHF. The CDR3 bases are TGTGCCAGCGGATTCGCGGGCCAGCCCCAGCATTTT. The chain has TRBV27 and TRBJ1-5, with D unclear. The length of the CDR3 is 12 residues. Trimming pared 8 bases from V and 7 bases from J, leaving 12 bases between. Looked up from germline, CDR1 is MNHEY and CDR2 is SMNVEV (reference sequence).